Presented here are 15 T cell receptor beta chains from one specimen sequenced in a study of T cell repertoires in cytomegalovirus infection. No antigen is known for these receptors. In TCRdb, the reads were re-called with MiXCR into one record per CDR3 protein. The repertoire has approximately 990,000 distinct CDR3 sequences, roughly 30% of them found once; the top ten carry 10% to 15%. Sequencing used cultured CD8+ T cells from PBMCs, obtained from culture after CMV antigen stimulation. Receptor source: a human donor in good health (CMV status not recorded). Some clones in this sample may be carry-over from other donors' samples.

At least ten counts were recorded for this clonotype. This chain joins TRBV7-9 and TRBJ2-5; the match to TRBD1 covers 7 bases. Germline CDR1 and CDR2: SEHNR and FQNEAQ (reference sequence). V shed 6 bases, J shed 3 bases, and the junction held 4 bases outside the gene matches. The CDR3 extends over 13 amino acids. The CDR3 spells CASRAGGEETQYF. CDR3 coding DNA: TGTGCCAGCAGAGCAGGGGGAGAAGAGACCCAGTACTTC.

The chain carries TRBV2 and TRBJ1-4; no clear D. The CDR3 is 15 amino acids. Trimming took 6 bases from V and 0 from J, leaving 11 bases between them. Germline lookup yields CDR1 SNHLY and CDR2 FYNNEI. The CDR3 DNA reads TGTGCCAGCAGCCGCCCGTTTGCAACTAATGAAAAACTGTTTTTT. Its protein is CASSRPFATNEKLFF.

The rearrangement links TRBV12-3 or TRBV12-4 to TRBJ1-1, with D perhaps TRBD1 (5 bases). V lost 8 bases to trimming and J lost 8 bases, with 30 bases between them. The CDR3 loop spans 17 amino acids. CDR3 sequence (DNA): TGTGCCAGCGGTCTACCTGGAGGGGAACAGCTGGTTTCCGAAGCTTTCTTT. Protein sequence: CASGLPGGEQLVSEAFF.

The CDR3 spells CASSSDIYTEAFF. The CDR3 DNA follows: TGTGCCAGCAGTTCGGACATCTACACTGAAGCTTTCTTT. V usage is TRBV6-5 and J usage is TRBJ1-1, with TRBD1 as a possible D gene (5 bases). Germline values: CDR1 MNHEY, CDR2 SVGAGI. The CDR3 extends over 13 amino acids. V was shortened by 4 bases and J by 3 bases, with 9 bases between the two germline ends.

This clonotype was detected a few times. The rearrangement uses TRBV6-1 and TRBJ2-7; D may be TRBD1 (5 bases). Germline V CDR1 and CDR2: MNHNS, SASEGT. This CDR3 contains 13 residues. Trimming pared 1 base from V and 10 bases from J, leaving 14 bases between. In DNA form, the CDR3 reads TGTGCCAGCAGTGAAGTGAGTGGAAGGGGCCAGTACTTC. It specifies CASSEVSGRGQYF.

The chain joins TRBV4-1 to TRBJ1-5; 9 bases map to TRBD1. V lost 0 bases and J lost 3; bases outside the gene matches: 6. In germline, CDR1 is MGHRA, CDR2 YSYEKL. CDR3 size: 17 residues. The CDR3 loop is CASSQEGQGVTNQPQHF. In DNA, the CDR3 is TGCGCCAGCAGCCAAGAGGGACAGGGAGTTACCAATCAGCCCCAGCATTTT.

Many counts were recorded for this clonotype. J is TRBJ2-1 and V is TRBV7-6; no firm D call. The V end lost 3 bases, the J end lost 2 bases, and 8 bases lay between the germline ends. The germline CDR1 and CDR2 sequences are SGHVS and FNYEAQ. This CDR3 region has 14 residues. CDR3: CASSFSPAYNEQFF. The CDR3 bases are TGTGCCAGCAGCTTTTCCCCCGCCTACAATGAGCAGTTCTTC.

J is TRBJ2-2 and V is TRBV20-1, with 12 bases that match TRBD1. CDR1 DFQATT and CDR2 SNEGSKA come from the germline V gene (reference sequence). This CDR3 is built from 17 residues. The V and J ends lost 5 bases and 6 bases, in that order; junction bases with no gene match: 13. The CDR3 protein is CSALWDRGLNPPGELFF. The CDR3, as DNA: TGCAGTGCTCTCTGGGACAGGGGGCTGAATCCCCCCGGGGAGCTGTTTTTT.

This chain joins TRBV28 and TRBJ1-2, with D unclear. Trimming stripped 7 bases from V and 8 bases from J, with 20 bases between. The CDR3 has 14 amino acids. Per the germline V gene, CDR1 is MDHEN and CDR2 is SYDVKM. This CDR3 is CASTPLVDGTGYTF. The CDR3 DNA sequence: TGTGCCAGCACTCCCCTTGTGGACGGAACGGGCTACACCTTC.

Turning to this clonotype: A much larger clone differs by one base, so this may be a read error. This rearrangement joins TRBV7-4 to TRBJ1-5, with TRBD1 matching 10 bases. V lost 1 base to trimming and J lost 2 bases; unmatched junction nucleotides: 2. CDR3 length: 16 residues. Per germline, CDR1 SGHVT and CDR2 SQSDAQ. The CDR3 nucleotides are TGTGCCAGCAGCTTAGTGGGGACAGGGGGCAATCAGCCCCAGCATTTT. Its protein is CASSLVGTGGNQPQHF.

The chain is built from TRBV5-5 and TRBJ2-2; no firm D call. The V gene lost 4 bases and the J gene lost 8 bases, with 9 bases spanning the gap. CDR1 SGHKS and CDR2 YYEKEE come from the germline V gene (reference sequence). The CDR3 loop spans 12 amino acids. The chain's CDR3 is CASSDSGGELFF. DNA of the CDR3: TGTGCCAGCAGCGACTCCGGGGGGGAGCTGTTTTTT.

This clonotype appeared a few times. The genes are TRBV3-1 and TRBJ2-2, with D possibly called TRBD1 or TRBD2 (6 bases each). In germline, CDR1 is LGHDT, CDR2 YNNKEL (reference sequence). The CDR3 is 17 amino acids. V was clipped by 1 base and J by 1 base, with 13 bases between them. For the CDR3, the DNA is TGTGCCAGCAGCCAAGTCGGGGGCCCTAGGAACACCGGGGAGCTGTTTTTT. Its translation is CASSQVGGPRNTGELFF.

The chain couples TRBV6-1 to TRBJ1-1; D is ambiguous. Per germline, CDR1 MNHNS and CDR2 SASEGT. V dropped 5 bases and J dropped 0 bases, with 10 bases sitting between them. CDR3 length equals 14 residues. The CDR3 here is CASSWRIMNTEAFF. The CDR3 DNA reads as TGTGCCAGCAGTTGGCGGATAATGAACACTGAAGCTTTCTTT.

This rearrangement joins TRBV6-1 to TRBJ2-4; 7 positions match TRBD1. The CDR3 consists of 16 residues. V lost 0 bases and J lost 2; bases outside the gene matches: 4. Germline CDR1 is MNHNS and CDR2 is SASEGT. CDR3: CASSEAVDRTKNIQYF. The CDR3 region has the DNA TGTGCCAGCAGTGAAGCGGTGGACAGGACCAAAAACATTCAGTACTTC.

This clonotype was seen at least ten times. V is TRBV6-5 and J is TRBJ2-1; D gene uncertain. This CDR3 spans 14 amino acids. Trimming took off 2 bases at V and 2 bases at J, with 7 bases between the two ends. Germline CDR1 and CDR2: MNHEY and SVGAGI. DNA for the CDR3: TGTGCCAGCAGTTACGAGGCCGCCTACAATGAGCAGTTCTTC. This gives the protein CASSYEAAYNEQFF.